This T cell receptor beta chain was documented in a study of shared clonotypes between healthy human individuals. Profiled with immunoSEQ multiplex PCR; TCRdb holds only in-frame clones, not every one. The repertoire includes hundreds of thousands of clones, less than 97% of them detected once, and 0.095% to 0.12% sits in the top ten. Germline assignment: CDR1 SGHRS and CDR2 YFSETQ. This CDR3 region has 13 residues. The ends were cut back, 0 bases at V and 3 bases at J, with 6 bases in the middle. CD45RO-negative, CCR7-positively selected cells formed the naive CD8 fraction, excluding terminally differentiated effector memory CD45RA+ cells.

This clonotype was sampled from a woman aged 30 to 39 in good health. Material: naive CD8+ T cells sorted from blood. The chain couples TRBV5-1 to TRBJ2-5; the D is unclear. In DNA form, the CDR3 reads TGCGCCAGCAGCTTGGATGCGGAAGAGACCCAGTACTTC. Translating gives CASSLDAEETQYF. Full variable domain (remainder filled in from reference TRBV5-1 and TRBJ2-5): KAGVTQTPRYLIKTRGQQVTLSCSPISGHRSVSWYQQTPGQGLQFLFEYFSETQRNKGNFPGRFSGRQFSNSRSEMNVSTLELGDSALYLCASSLDAEETQYFGPGTRLLVL.